The rows below give T cell receptor beta chains drawn from one sample of a study of blood T cells in healthy people across ages. TCRdb used MiXCR to reprocess the 5' RACE reads, holding one entry per CDR3 protein. The data hold 890,000 or so distinct CDR3 sequences, with 60% to 80% observed a single time. The material sequenced was blood. The receptors stem from a man aged 25 to 40 in good health. Both conserved end residues are part of each CDR3. A D gene is named only where the DNA matches it firmly. Only some rows state a clone size, as once, few, many or a class for expanded clones.

NA NA TRBJ2-4 TRBV25-1 CASSGRGANIQYF TGTGCCAGCAGTGGTCGGGGGGCGAACATTCAGTACTTC
NA NA TRBJ2-5 TRBV20-1 CSAARGMGDQETQYF TGCAGTGCCGCTAGAGGTATGGGGGACCAAGAGACCCAGTACTTC
NA NA TRBJ2-7 TRBV6-6 CASSFAPSRVQPEQYF TGTGCCAGCAGCTTCGCTCCGAGCAGGGTGCAGCCCGAGCAGTACTTC
NA TRBD2 TRBJ2-1 TRBV5-1 CASSRRGGPYNEQFF TGCGCCAGCAGTAGGCGGGGGGGCCCCTACAATGAGCAGTTCTTC
many NA TRBJ2-1 TRBV20-1 CSVREGGYNEQFF TGCAGTGTTAGAGAGGGCGGATACAATGAGCAGTTCTTC
NA NA TRBJ2-5 TRBV4-2 CASSQGAIKETQYF TGTGCCAGCAGCCAAGGTGCAATTAAAGAGACCCAGTACTTC
few NA TRBJ2-5 TRBV29-1 CSVAQGQETQYF TGCAGCGTTGCGCAGGGGCAAGAGACCCAGTACTTC
NA TRBD1 TRBJ1-2 TRBV20-1 CSALTGTYGYTF TGCAGTGCTTTGACAGGGACATATGGCTACACCTTC
NA NA TRBJ2-2 TRBV5-5 CASSLPQGTTGELFF TGTGCCAGCAGCCTGCCTCAGGGAACCACCGGGGAGCTGTTTTTT
NA NA TRBJ1-2 TRBV29-1 CSVEVGQSNYGYTF TGCAGCGTTGAAGTTGGACAGAGCAACTATGGCTACACCTTC
NA NA TRBJ2-5 TRBV29-1 CSVFRGQTQYF TGCAGCGTTTTCAGGGGCCAGACCCAGTACTTC
NA TRBD2 TRBJ2-5 TRBV10-3 CAISVGGREAQYF TGTGCCATCAGTGTGGGGGGTCGGGAGGCCCAGTACTTC
few NA TRBJ2-3 TRBV12-3/TRBV12-4 CASSLVPLGPLGTDTQYF TGTGCCAGCAGTTTAGTTCCTTTGGGGCCTTTGGGCACAGATACGCAGTATTTT
few NA TRBJ2-7 TRBV20-1 CSARGVRSLVNQYF TGCAGTGCTAGAGGCGTCAGGTCCTTGGTTAACCAGTACTTC
few NA TRBJ2-1 TRBV15 CATSGRPGIRNEQFF TGTGCCACCAGCGGCCGTCCGGGGATTAGGAATGAGCAGTTCTTC
few NA TRBJ2-7 TRBV5-1 CASSKTGLGDEQYF TGCGCCAGCAGCAAAACAGGGCTTGGGGACGAGCAGTACTTC
once NA TRBJ1-2 TRBV20-1 CSARDLIGPNYGYTF TGCAGTGCTAGAGATCTCATAGGTCCTAACTATGGCTACACCTTC
NA NA TRBJ2-5 TRBV6-5 CASRPPFKGETQYF TGTGCCAGCAGGCCTCCCTTCAAGGGAGAGACCCAGTACTTC